This T cell receptor (beta chain) was found in a study of identical twins. TCRdb redid the calling of the 5' RACE reads with MiXCR, one entry per CDR3 protein. The sample carries 690,000 or so distinct CDR3 sequences, around 5.7% recorded once. Healthy Caucasians, and only they, were the donors. Findings and limits, study-wide: It was cross-sectional statistical analysis, not following the same donors, that the conclusions relied on. Sequences that were out-of-frame, alpha and twin-shared displayed an excess of low generation probability.

In this sample, this clonotype turned up many times. No antigen is known for it. The origin of this receptor is a man younger than 35 in good health. Sequenced: naive T cells sorted from blood.

CDR3 region: CATSDGVRREQFF. As DNA, the CDR3 is TGTGCCACCAGTGATGGGGTTAGACGTGAGCAGTTCTTC. This chain connects TRBV24-1 to TRBJ2-1; D is uncertain. Germline assignment: CDR1 KGHDR and CDR2 SFDVKD. The CDR3 is made up of 13 amino acids. Trimming shortened V by 3 bases and J by 9 bases, and 11 bases separated the two germline ends.